These 8 T cell receptor beta chains were all obtained from the same sample, sequenced in a study of Siglec-9 on CD8 T cells in melanoma. Sequencing used immunoSEQ multiplex PCR; TCRdb keeps in-frame clones, though not all of them. The table lists 25,000 to 35,000 clones, more than 80% of them singletons. Material: Siglec-9- CD8+ T cells sorted from blood. Receptors originate from a human donor in good health.

The V gene is TRBV13, the J gene TRBJ1-4; 10 nucleotides align to TRBD1. Germline CDR1 PRHDT, CDR2 FYEKMQ (reference sequence). Trimming at V came to 4 bases and at J to 10 bases, leaving 6 bases not matched to a gene. The CDR3 is made up of 14 amino acids. CDR3 sequence reads: CASSSGTGVGKLFF. Here the CDR3 DNA reads TGTGCCAGCAGCTCCGGGACAGGGGTCGGAAAACTGTTTTTT. The entire variable domain, with the rest obtained from reference TRBV13 and TRBJ1-4, is as follows: AAGVIQSPRHLIKEKRETATLKCYPIPRHDTVYWYQQGPGQDPQFLISFYEKMQSDKGSIPDRFSAQQFSDYHSELNMSSLELGDSALYFCASSSGTGVGKLFFGSGTQLSVL.

There are a few counts of this clone. The chain employs TRBV19 and TRBJ1-5; 10 bases are a match to TRBD1. J lost 1 base, V lost 9 bases, and 3 bases had no gene match. The CDR3 runs to 14 residues. Looked up from germline, CDR1 is LNHDA and CDR2 is SQIVND (reference sequence). This chain's CDR3 is CASRQGASNQPQHF. CDR3 nucleotide sequence: TGTGCCAGCAGACAGGGGGCAAGCAATCAGCCCCAGCATTTT.

The chain links TRBV27 to TRBJ2-2; 7 nucleotides align to TRBD2. The CDR3 spans 16 residues. Germline loops: CDR1 MNHEY, CDR2 SMNVEV (reference sequence). Trimming at V came to 4 bases and at J to 1 base, leaving 6 bases not matched to a gene. CDR3 in DNA: TGTGCCAGCAGTTCGAGGGCGGGGGTGAACACCGGGGAGCTGTTTTTT. Translated: CASSSRAGVNTGELFF.

This clone came up once. J is TRBJ2-3 and V is TRBV5-4; D unresolved. The V gene's germline CDR1 is SGHNT and CDR2 YYREEE (reference sequence). V gave up 0 bases and J gave up 4 bases, with 6 bases separating them. The CDR3 contains 13 residues. In DNA, the CDR3 is TGTGCCAGCAGCTTGGTAGGTCCAGATACGCAGTATTTT. Protein sequence: CASSLVGPDTQYF.

The chain is built from TRBV9 and TRBJ2-3; D is unresolved. CDR3 size: 15 residues. Trimming cost V 4 bases and J 0 bases, with 12 bases left between them. In germline, CDR1 is SGDLS, CDR2 YYNGEE. The CDR3 DNA follows: TGTGCCAGCAGCTACGGAGCAACCAGCACAGATACGCAGTATTTT. This codes for CASSYGATSTDTQYF.

The rearrangement uses TRBV7-8 and TRBJ2-2; 9 bases line up with TRBD1. Germline V lookup: CDR1 SGHVS, CDR2 FQNEAQ. V shed 3 bases, J shed 5 bases, and the junction held 1 base outside the gene matches. The CDR3 is 14 residues long. The CDR3 here is CASSLGTGTGELFF. CDR3 nucleotides: TGTGCCAGCAGCTTGGGGACAGGGACCGGGGAGCTGTTTTTT. The entire variable domain, with the rest obtained from reference TRBV7-8 and TRBJ2-2, is as follows: GAGVSQSPRYKVAKRGQDVALRCDPISGHVSLFWYQQALGQGPEFLTYFQNEAQLDKSGLPSDRFFAERPEGSVSTLKIQRTQQEDSAVYLCASSLGTGTGELFFGEGSRLTVL.

The chain is built from TRBV14 and TRBJ2-7; the match to TRBD1 covers 7 bases. Per the germline V gene, CDR1 is SGHDN and CDR2 is FVKESK. After removal of 4 bases from V and 2 bases from J, the junction contained 2 bases not matched to a gene. The length of the CDR3 is 13 residues. CDR3 amino acids: CASSLGTAYEQYF. As DNA, the CDR3 is TGTGCCAGCAGCCTCGGGACAGCCTACGAGCAGTACTTC.

CDR3 DNA sequence: TGCGCCAGCAGCCATCGCGAAAGGGACGGGTCCCTTTCGGGAGCTTTCTTT. This sequence encodes CASSHRERDGSLSGAFF. The rearrangement joins TRBV5-1 to TRBJ1-1; the D gene is possibly TRBD1 (5 bases). Germline values: CDR1 SGHRS, CDR2 YFSETQ. CDR3 length equals 17 residues. Trimming took 4 bases from V and 10 from J, leaving 29 bases between them.